One and the same sample provided the 27 T cell receptor beta chains below, sequenced in a study of blood T cells in healthy people across ages. Next came a second PCR, run for about 7 to 12 cycles, which used a sample-barcoded 5' primer along with a J-beta primer mix. TCRdb called the 5' RACE reads again in MiXCR, with one record for every CDR3 protein. The table includes approximately 690,000 distinct CDR3 sequences, roughly three fifths detected once. The sample comprised blood. These receptors all stem from a man aged 60-69 years in good health.

The rearrangement joins TRBV20-1 to TRBJ2-3; D might be TRBD2 (5 bases). Germline loops: CDR1 DFQATT, CDR2 SNEGSKA (reference sequence). V dropped 0 bases and J dropped 0 bases, with 19 bases sitting between them. There are 18 residues in the CDR3. The CDR3 reads CSARDQSSWRSSTDTQYF. The CDR3 DNA follows: TGCAGTGCTAGAGATCAATCTTCCTGGAGGAGTAGCACAGATACGCAGTATTTT.

V usage is TRBV20-1 and J usage is TRBJ1-1, with 7 bases aligning to TRBD1. Per the germline V gene, CDR1 is DFQATT and CDR2 is SNEGSKA (reference sequence). CDR3 length: 17 amino acids. The trim removed 0 bases at V and 1 base at J, leaving 11 bases unmatched. CDR3 amino acids: CSARDHRGGRGNTEAFF. Written as DNA, the CDR3 is TGCAGTGCTAGAGATCACAGGGGCGGACGGGGGAACACTGAAGCTTTCTTT.

The count of this clonotype is one. The V and J genes are TRBV20-1 and TRBJ2-7; D ambiguous. The V gene's germline CDR1 is DFQATT and CDR2 SNEGSKA (reference sequence). The length of the CDR3 is 12 residues. The CDR3 nucleotides are TGCAGCGTCCCTCGTCCGACTTACGAGCAGTACTTC. It specifies CSVPRPTYEQYF.

The V and J genes are TRBV21-1 and TRBJ2-3; the table calls TRBD1, which could not be checked here. TRBV21-1 is recorded as a pseudogene. The CDR3 consists of 16 residues. This CDR3 reads CASSKRNRGRTDTQYF. The CDR3 region has the DNA TGTGCCAGCAGCAAGAGAAACAGGGGGCGAACAGATACGCAGTATTTT.

To note about this clonotype: It may be a read error: a sequence one base away is much more abundant. The CDR3: CACSPLGGETQYF. For the CDR3, the DNA is TGTGCCTGCAGTCCCCTCGGCGGGGAGACCCAGTACTTC. This chain connects TRBV11-2 to TRBJ2-5, with D perhaps matching TRBD2 (5 bases). Germline CDR1 reads SGHAT; CDR2 reads FQNNGV. The CDR3 runs 13 residues. The whole variable domain, remainder taken from reference TRBV11-2 and TRBJ2-5, is EAGVAQSPRYKIIEKRQSVAFWCNPISGHATLYWYQQILGQGPKLLIQFQNNGVVDDSQLPKDRFSAERLKGVDSTLKIQPAKLEDSAVYLCACSPLGGETQYFGPGTRLLVL.

The rearrangement joins TRBV20-1 to TRBJ2-5; D perhaps matches TRBD1 (6 bases). The CDR3 consists of 12 residues. The ends were cut back, 6 bases at V and 3 bases at J, with 11 bases in the middle. CDR1 is DFQATT, CDR2 SNEGSKA, per germline (reference sequence). CDR3 region: CSAPRTEETQYF. The CDR3 nucleotides read TGCAGTGCCCCAAGGACAGAAGAGACCCAGTACTTC.

This clonotype appeared a few times. The chain carries TRBV7-8 and TRBJ2-5, with unresolved D. CDR3 size: 14 residues. V was trimmed by 3 bases and J by 0 bases, leaving 8 bases between them. Germline V gives CDR1 SGHVS, CDR2 FQNEAQ. The CDR3 loop is CASSFGQYQETQYF. The CDR3 coding sequence is TGTGCCAGCAGCTTTGGGCAGTACCAAGAGACCCAGTACTTC.

The chain has TRBV12-3 or TRBV12-4 and TRBJ1-6; D uncertain. The V gene lost 5 bases and the J gene lost 10 bases, with 18 bases spanning the gap. CDR3 length: 15 amino acids. The chain's CDR3 is CASSPQDGNGSPLHF. The DNA of the CDR3 is TGTGCCAGCAGTCCCCAAGACGGAAACGGATCACCCCTCCACTTT.

The CDR3 sequence is CSAGRTGDEKLFF. As DNA, the CDR3 is TGCAGTGCTGGCAGGACAGGGGATGAAAAACTGTTTTTT. The chain couples TRBV20-1 to TRBJ1-4, with 9 bases aligning to TRBD1. J gave up 6 bases and V 5 bases, and 4 bases lay outside the gene matches. The CDR3 runs to 13 residues. Germline V gene sequence: CDR1 DFQATT, CDR2 SNEGSKA (reference sequence).

The chain joins TRBV5-1 to TRBJ2-6, with 11 bases fitting TRBD1. The ends lost 2 bases at V and 0 bases at J; junction bases unmatched: 4. The CDR3 contains 18 residues. Germline-derived CDR1 and CDR2 are SGHRS and YFSETQ. The CDR3 region is CASSLPGQGVSGANVLTF. The DNA for the CDR3 is TGCGCCAGCAGCTTACCGGGACAGGGGGTCTCTGGGGCCAACGTCCTGACTTTC.

The chain couples TRBV6-5 to TRBJ2-5, with 12 bases aligning to TRBD2. Germline V gene sequence: CDR1 MNHEY, CDR2 SVGAGI. The CDR3 has 15 residues. J gave up 7 bases and V 4 bases, and 7 bases lay outside the gene matches. CDR3 amino acids: CASSSSGGVTGTQYF. CDR3 nucleotide sequence: TGTGCCAGCAGTTCTAGCGGGGGGGTCACGGGGACCCAGTACTTC.

This clonotype was recorded a few times. The DNA of the CDR3 is TGTGCCAGCAGCTCCGGGACAGGGGGGCCTAGTGCCTATGGCTACACCTTC. The encoded protein is CASSSGTGGPSAYGYTF. The chain employs TRBV12-3 or TRBV12-4 and TRBJ1-2; 11 bases are shared with TRBD1. J lost 4 bases, V lost 6 bases, and 13 bases had no gene match. This CDR3 has 17 residues.

The rearrangement links TRBV12-5 to TRBJ1-1; no clear D gene. Trimming shortened V by 5 bases and J by 4 bases, and 11 bases separated the two germline ends. This CDR3 region has 13 residues. Germline CDR1 is LGHNT and CDR2 is FRNRAP. The CDR3 loop is CASGLRRSTEAFF. The CDR3 DNA is TGTGCTAGTGGTCTCCGGAGATCCACTGAAGCTTTCTTT. The variable domain in full, with the rest retrieved from reference TRBV12-5 and TRBJ1-1, is DARVTQTPRHKVTEMGQEVTMRCQPILGHNTVFWYRQTMMQGLELLAYFRNRAPLDDSGMPKDRFSAEMPDATLATLKIQPSEPRDSAVYFCASGLRRSTEAFFGQGTRLTVV.

V and J are TRBV20-1 and TRBJ2-3; a weak D match, TRBD2 (5 bases). Germline V gives CDR1 DFQATT, CDR2 SNEGSKA (reference sequence). This CDR3 has 13 amino acids. The V and J ends lost 5 bases and 2 bases respectively, with 11 bases between them. The CDR3 coding sequence is TGCAGTGCTTCCCGGGATTACACAGATACGCAGTATTTT. It specifies CSASRDYTDTQYF.

This clonotype has more than one count but fewer than ten. This chain connects TRBV6-5 to TRBJ1-1; 8 positions match TRBD1. The length of the CDR3 is 11 residues. The J segment lost 11 bases and the V segment lost 6 bases, leaving 5 bases of the junction unmatched. The V gene's germline CDR1 is MNHEY and CDR2 SVGAGI. This CDR3 is CASSPGQGAFF. Here the CDR3 DNA reads TGTGCCAGCAGCCCCGGACAGGGCGCTTTCTTT.

The chain has TRBV20-1 and TRBJ1-5; TRBD1 aligns across 11 bases. Germline V gene data show CDR1 as DFQATT and CDR2 as SNEGSKA (reference sequence). The V and J ends lost 5 bases and 2 bases, in that order; junction bases with no gene match: 14. This CDR3 contains 18 residues. The CDR3 reads CSALTPGQGAWGNQPQHF. The CDR3 DNA reads as TGCAGTGCTCTCACCCCTGGACAGGGGGCTTGGGGCAATCAGCCCCAGCATTTT.

The V gene is TRBV5-6, the J gene TRBJ2-5, with D unclear. The V end lost 0 bases, the J end lost 3 bases, and 6 bases lay between the germline ends. Germline V gene data show CDR1 as SGHDT and CDR2 as YYEEEE. This CDR3 has 13 amino acids. CDR3 in amino acids: CASSLDTKETQYF. CDR3 DNA: TGTGCCAGCAGCTTGGACACTAAAGAGACCCAGTACTTC.

This chain connects TRBV7-6 to TRBJ1-4, with TRBD1 as a possible D gene (5 bases). Germline V lookup: CDR1 SGHVS, CDR2 FNYEAQ. The V and J ends lost 5 bases and 4 bases respectively, with 23 bases between them. This CDR3 is built from 18 residues. CDR3 sequence: CASSRRSGNSGYNEKLFF. The CDR3 DNA follows: TGTGCCAGCAGCAGACGATCAGGGAACTCGGGGTATAATGAAAAACTGTTTTTT.

V gene TRBV7-9 combines with J gene TRBJ2-2, with D possibly being TRBD2 (6 bases). Trimming left V 5 bases short and J 6 bases short, with 13 bases between. Germline CDR1 and CDR2: SEHNR and FQNEAQ (reference sequence). The CDR3 contains 14 residues. In DNA form, the CDR3 reads TGTGCCAGCAGCCGGCTAGGAGGGGCCGGGGAGCTGTTTTTT. Translating it yields CASSRLGGAGELFF. The full variable domain, its missing parts supplied by reference TRBV7-9 and TRBJ2-2, is DTGVSQNPRHKITKRGQNVTFRCDPISEHNRLYWYRQTLGQGPEFLTYFQNEAQLEKSRLLSDRFSAERPKGSFSTLEIQRTEQGDSAMYLCASSRLGGAGELFFGEGSRLTVL.

The chain combines TRBV20-1 with TRBJ2-3, with 7 bases lining up with TRBD1. Looked up from germline, CDR1 is DFQATT and CDR2 is SNEGSKA (reference sequence). The CDR3 totals 14 residues. V shed 6 bases and J 2 bases; nucleotides not matched to a gene: 8. CDR3 DNA sequence: TGCAGTGCCAAAAGACAGGGCCCCACAGATACGCAGTATTTT. Translated: CSAKRQGPTDTQYF.

At least ten counts were recorded for this clonotype. The gene calls are TRBV9 and TRBJ1-2; TRBD1 aligns across 11 bases. Germline assignment: CDR1 SGDLS and CDR2 YYNGEE. J lost 3 bases, V lost 5 bases, and 9 bases had no gene match. This CDR3 contains 16 residues. The CDR3 bases are TGTGCCAGCAGTGCCGGGACAGGGGGATCGGACTATGGCTACACCTTC. Residues: CASSAGTGGSDYGYTF.

The V gene is TRBV7-8, the J gene TRBJ2-3; D ambiguous. The CDR3 spans 13 residues. Germline lookup yields CDR1 SGHVS and CDR2 FQNEAQ. V was trimmed by 0 bases and J by 6 bases, leaving 7 bases between them. Written as DNA, the CDR3 is TGTGCCAGCAGCTTAGCGAATTGGGATACGCAGTATTTT. This encodes CASSLANWDTQYF.

This clonotype has a handful of counts. The chain carries TRBV6-1 and TRBJ2-6; D gene unclear. Germline CDR1 and CDR2: MNHNS and SASEGT. The CDR3 is made up of 12 amino acids. V was clipped by 10 bases and J by 1 base, with 5 bases between them. CDR3 nucleotide sequence: TGTGCCACCCCATCTGGGGCCAACGTCCTGACTTTC. Its protein product is CATPSGANVLTF.

The V gene is TRBV20-1, the J gene TRBJ2-3; 9 nucleotides line up with TRBD2. Germline V gene data show CDR1 as DFQATT and CDR2 as SNEGSKA (reference sequence). J was trimmed by 0 bases and V by 5 bases; bases with no gene match: 15. The length of the CDR3 is 18 residues. The CDR3 coding sequence is TGCAGTGCTGCCCACGTAGCGGGGGACTTAACTAGCACAGATACGCAGTATTTT. This translates into CSAAHVAGDLTSTDTQYF.

This clonotype has a single count. The chain uses TRBV5-1 and TRBJ1-1; no definite D call. Germline V gene sequence: CDR1 SGHRS, CDR2 YFSETQ. This CDR3 has 15 amino acids. The V end lost 0 bases, the J end lost 0 bases, and 9 bases lay between the germline ends. CDR3: CASSLGTDVNTEAFF. CDR3 DNA sequence: TGCGCCAGCAGCTTGGGGACGGACGTGAACACTGAAGCTTTCTTT.

The V call is TRBV11-2, the J call TRBJ2-5, with 8 bases identical to TRBD1. The ends lost 0 bases at V and 6 bases at J; junction bases unmatched: 6. From germline, CDR1 is SGHAT and CDR2 FQNNGV. The CDR3 has 15 residues. The CDR3 coding sequence is TGTGCCAGCAGCTTAGATCGCGGCAGGGGGCAGACCCAGTACTTC. Its translation: CASSLDRGRGQTQYF.

In this sample, this clonotype turned up a few times. This chain links TRBV29-1 with TRBJ2-5, with 9 positions matching TRBD1. Germline CDR1 and CDR2: SQVTM and ANQGSEA. J lost 5 bases, V lost 0 bases, and 7 bases had no gene match. The CDR3 runs 15 residues. CDR3 amino acids: CSVEETGQGTETQYF. The CDR3 bases are TGCAGCGTTGAAGAAACGGGACAGGGAACGGAGACCCAGTACTTC.